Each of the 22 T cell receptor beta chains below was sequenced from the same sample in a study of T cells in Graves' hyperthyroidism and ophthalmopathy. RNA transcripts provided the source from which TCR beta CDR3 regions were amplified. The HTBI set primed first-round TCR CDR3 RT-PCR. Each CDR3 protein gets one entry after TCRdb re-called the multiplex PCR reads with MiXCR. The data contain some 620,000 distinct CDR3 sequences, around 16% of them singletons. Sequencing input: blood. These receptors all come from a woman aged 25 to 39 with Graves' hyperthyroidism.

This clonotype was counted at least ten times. CDR3 in amino acids: CASSHPVRTGLYNEQFF. CDR3 nucleotides: TGTGCCAGCAGTCACCCTGTCAGGACAGGACTTTACAATGAGCAGTTCTTC. The chain joins TRBV6-1 to TRBJ2-1, with 7 bases fitting TRBD1. The CDR3 is 17 residues long. The germline V gene encodes CDR1 MNHNS and CDR2 SASEGT. V was pared by 5 bases and J by 4 bases, with 14 bases of the junction left unmatched.

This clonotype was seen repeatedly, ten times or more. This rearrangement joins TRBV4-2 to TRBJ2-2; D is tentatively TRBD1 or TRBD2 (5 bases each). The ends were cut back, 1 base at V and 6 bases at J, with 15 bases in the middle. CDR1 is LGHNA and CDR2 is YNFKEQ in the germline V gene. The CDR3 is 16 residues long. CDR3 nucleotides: TGTGCCAGCAGCCAAGCCTTGGGGGTTGTCTCCGGGGAGCTGTTTTTT. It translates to CASSQALGVVSGELFF.

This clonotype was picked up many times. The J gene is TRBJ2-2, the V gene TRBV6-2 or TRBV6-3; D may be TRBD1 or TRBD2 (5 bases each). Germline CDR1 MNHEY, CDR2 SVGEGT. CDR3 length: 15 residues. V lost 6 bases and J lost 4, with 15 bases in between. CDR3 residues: CASSRAGTGTGELFF. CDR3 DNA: TGTGCCAGCAGCCGCGCCGGGACGGGCACCGGGGAGCTGTTTTTT.

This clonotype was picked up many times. Here the CDR3 DNA reads TGTGCCAGCAGTGAAGAGAGGTGGGACAGGGCTGAAAAACTGTTTTTT. It yields the protein CASSEERWDRAEKLFF. This chain connects TRBV2 to TRBJ1-4; 9 nucleotides agree with TRBD1. CDR3 length: 16 residues. From germline, CDR1 is SNHLY and CDR2 FYNNEI. Germline trimming cut 1 base from V and 7 bases from J; bases unmatched to any gene: 7.

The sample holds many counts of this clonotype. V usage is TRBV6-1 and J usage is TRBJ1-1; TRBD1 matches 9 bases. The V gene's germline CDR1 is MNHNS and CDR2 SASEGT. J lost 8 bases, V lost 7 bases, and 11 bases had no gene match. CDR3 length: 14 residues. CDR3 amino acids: CASTQGQGKSEAFF. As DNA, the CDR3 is TGTGCCAGCACCCAGGGACAGGGTAAATCGGAAGCTTTCTTT.

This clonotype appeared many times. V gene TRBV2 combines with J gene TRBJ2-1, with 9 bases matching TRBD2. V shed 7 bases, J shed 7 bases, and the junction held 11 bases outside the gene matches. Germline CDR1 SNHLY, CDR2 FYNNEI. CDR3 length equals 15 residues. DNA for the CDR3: TGTGCCAGCATGACTGGCGGGAGGGCCAGGAATGAGCAGTTCTTC. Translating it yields CASMTGGRARNEQFF.

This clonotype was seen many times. This CDR3 is CASSLWGSRTGELFF. The DNA of the CDR3 is TGTGCCAGCAGTTTATGGGGGAGTCGGACCGGGGAGCTGTTTTTT. This sequence joins TRBV12-3 or TRBV12-4 and TRBJ2-2; D possibly matches TRBD1 or TRBD2 (5 bases each). This CDR3 has 15 residues. V was trimmed by 2 bases and J by 5 bases, leaving 12 bases between them.

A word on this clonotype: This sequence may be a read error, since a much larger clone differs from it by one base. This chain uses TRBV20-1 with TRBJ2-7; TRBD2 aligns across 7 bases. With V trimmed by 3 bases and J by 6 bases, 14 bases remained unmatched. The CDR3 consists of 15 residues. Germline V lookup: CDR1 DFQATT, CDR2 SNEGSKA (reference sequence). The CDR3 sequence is CSASAAGLVGVEQYF. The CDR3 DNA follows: TGCAGTGCTAGCGCCGCCGGACTAGTGGGAGTCGAGCAGTACTTC.

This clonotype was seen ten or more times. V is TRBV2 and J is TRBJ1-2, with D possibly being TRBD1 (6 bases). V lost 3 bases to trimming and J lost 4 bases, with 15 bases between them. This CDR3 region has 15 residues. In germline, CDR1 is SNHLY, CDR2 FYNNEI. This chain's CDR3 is CASSDISRTAYGYTF. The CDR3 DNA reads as TGTGCCAGCAGTGACATCTCCCGGACAGCCTATGGCTACACCTTC.

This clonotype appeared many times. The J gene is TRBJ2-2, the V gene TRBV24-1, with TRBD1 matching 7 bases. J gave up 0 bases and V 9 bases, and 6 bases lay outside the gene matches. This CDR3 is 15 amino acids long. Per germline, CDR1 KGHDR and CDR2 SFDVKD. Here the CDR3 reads CATAKDRANTGELFF. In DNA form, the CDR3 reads TGTGCCACCGCTAAAGACAGGGCGAACACCGGGGAGCTGTTTTTT.

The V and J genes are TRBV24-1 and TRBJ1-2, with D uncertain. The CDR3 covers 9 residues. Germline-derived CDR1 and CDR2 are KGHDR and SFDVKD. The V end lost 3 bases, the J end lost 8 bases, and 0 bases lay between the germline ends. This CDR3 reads CATSDGYTF. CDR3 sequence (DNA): TGTGCCACCAGTGATGGCTACACCTTC.

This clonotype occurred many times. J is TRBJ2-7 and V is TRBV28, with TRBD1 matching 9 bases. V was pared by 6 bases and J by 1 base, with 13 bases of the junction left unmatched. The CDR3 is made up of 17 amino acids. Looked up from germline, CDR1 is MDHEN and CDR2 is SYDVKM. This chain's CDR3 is CASSSSQGAFVSYEQYF. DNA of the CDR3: TGTGCCAGCAGCAGCTCACAGGGGGCTTTCGTTTCCTACGAGCAGTACTTC.

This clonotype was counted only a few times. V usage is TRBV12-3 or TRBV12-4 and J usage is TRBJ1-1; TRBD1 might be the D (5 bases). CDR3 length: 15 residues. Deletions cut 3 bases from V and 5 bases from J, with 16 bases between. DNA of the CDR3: TGTGCCAGCAGTTTTCAGGAGGGGCCGAGTACTGAAGCTTTCTTT. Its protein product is CASSFQEGPSTEAFF.

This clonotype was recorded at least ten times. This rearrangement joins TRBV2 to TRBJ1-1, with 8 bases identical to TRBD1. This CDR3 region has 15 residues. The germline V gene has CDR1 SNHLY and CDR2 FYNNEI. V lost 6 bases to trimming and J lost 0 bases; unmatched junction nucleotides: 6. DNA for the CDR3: TGTGCCAGCAGGGACAGGGAAGTGGTGAACACTGAAGCTTTCTTT. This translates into CASRDREVVNTEAFF.

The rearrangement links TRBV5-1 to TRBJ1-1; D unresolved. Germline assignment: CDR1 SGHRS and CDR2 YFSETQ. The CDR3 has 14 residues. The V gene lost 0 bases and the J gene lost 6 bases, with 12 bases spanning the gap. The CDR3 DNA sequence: TGCGCCAGCAGCTTGGTTCGCGGTGGGGCTGAAGCTTTCTTT. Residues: CASSLVRGGAEAFF.

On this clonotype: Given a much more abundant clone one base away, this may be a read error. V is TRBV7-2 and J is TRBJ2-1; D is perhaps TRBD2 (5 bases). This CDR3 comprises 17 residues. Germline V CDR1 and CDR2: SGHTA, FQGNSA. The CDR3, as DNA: TGTGCCTGCAGCTTAGCGCGAATATTGAGATTGGACAATGAGCAGTTCTTC. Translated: CACSLARILRLDNEQFF. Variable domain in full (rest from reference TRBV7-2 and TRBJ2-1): GAGVSQSPSNKVTEKGKDVELRCDPISGHTALYWYRQSLGQGLEFLIYFQGNSAPDKSGLPSDRFSAERTGGSVSTLTIQRTQQEDSAVYLCACSLARILRLDNEQFFGPGTRLTVL.

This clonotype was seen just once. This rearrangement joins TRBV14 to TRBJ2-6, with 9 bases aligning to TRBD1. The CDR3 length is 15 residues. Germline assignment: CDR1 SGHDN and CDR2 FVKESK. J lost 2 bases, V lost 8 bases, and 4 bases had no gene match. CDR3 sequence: CASAHRGPGANVLTF. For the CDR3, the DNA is TGTGCCAGCGCCCACAGGGGGCCTGGGGCCAACGTCCTGACTTTC. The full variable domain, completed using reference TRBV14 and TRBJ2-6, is EAGVTQFPSHSVIEKGQTVTLRCDPISGHDNLYWYRRVMGKEIKFLLHFVKESKQDESGMPNNRFLAERTGGTYSTLKVQPAELEDSGVYFCASAHRGPGANVLTFGAGSRLTVL.

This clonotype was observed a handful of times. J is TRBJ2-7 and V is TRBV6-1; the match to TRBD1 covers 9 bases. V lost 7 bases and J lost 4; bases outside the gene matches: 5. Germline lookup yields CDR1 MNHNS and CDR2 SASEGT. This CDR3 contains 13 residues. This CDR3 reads CASMGDRAYEQYF. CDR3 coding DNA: TGTGCCAGCATGGGGGACAGGGCTTACGAGCAGTACTTC.

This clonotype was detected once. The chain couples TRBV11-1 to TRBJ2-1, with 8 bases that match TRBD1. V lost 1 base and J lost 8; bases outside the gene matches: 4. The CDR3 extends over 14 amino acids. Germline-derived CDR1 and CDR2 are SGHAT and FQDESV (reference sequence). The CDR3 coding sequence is TGTGCCAGCAGCTTAGGGACAGGGTCCCATGAGCAGTTCTTC. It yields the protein CASSLGTGSHEQFF. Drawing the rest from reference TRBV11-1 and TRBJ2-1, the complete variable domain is EAEVAQSPRYKITEKSQAVAFWCDPISGHATLYWYRQILGQGPELLVQFQDESVVDDSQLPKDRFSAERLKGVDSTLKIQPAELGDSAMYLCASSLGTGSHEQFFGPGTRLTVL.

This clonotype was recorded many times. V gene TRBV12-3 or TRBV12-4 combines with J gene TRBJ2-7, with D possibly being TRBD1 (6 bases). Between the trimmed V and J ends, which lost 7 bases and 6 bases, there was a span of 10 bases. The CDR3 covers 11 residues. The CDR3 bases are TGTGCCAGCATGACAGGATCCGAGCAGTACTTC. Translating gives CASMTGSEQYF.

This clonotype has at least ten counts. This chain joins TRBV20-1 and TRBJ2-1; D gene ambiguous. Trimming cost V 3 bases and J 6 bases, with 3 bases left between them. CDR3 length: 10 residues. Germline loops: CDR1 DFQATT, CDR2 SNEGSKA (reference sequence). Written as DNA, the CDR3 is TGCAGTGCTAGCACCAATGAGCAGTTCTTC. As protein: CSASTNEQFF.

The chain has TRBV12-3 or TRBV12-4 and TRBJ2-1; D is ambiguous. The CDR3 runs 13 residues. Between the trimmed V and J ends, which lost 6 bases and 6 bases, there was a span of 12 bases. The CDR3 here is CASRANAGNEQFF. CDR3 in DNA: TGTGCCAGCAGGGCGAATGCTGGCAATGAGCAGTTCTTC.